The 18 T cell receptor beta chains in this list originate from one sample, sequenced in a study of CD8+CD57+ T cells in acquired aplastic anemia. Investigators profiled TCR beta VDJ and CDR3 from genomic DNA template. MiXCR, run by TCRdb on the reads, gives a single entry per CDR3 protein. The repertoire holds 400,000 to 500,000 distinct CDR3 sequences, with around 68% as singletons. Sequenced material: sorted CD4+, CD8+, or CD8+CD57+ T cells (not recorded which) from PBMCs. These receptors came from a human donor in good health, serving as a control.

Worth noting for this clonotype: One end of the junction varies from germline; a read error may be responsible. This sequence joins TRBV20-1 and TRBJ1-1, with D hard to call. This CDR3 comprises 11 residues. Germline V gene sequence: CDR1 DFQATT, CDR2 SNEGSKA (reference sequence). The DNA of the CDR3 is TGCAGTGCCTGCGCCCATCCGCAAGCCATCTTT. As protein: CSACAHPQAIF.

The table lists this clonotype with a count of one. The J gene is TRBJ2-7, the V gene TRBV6-1; tentatively, D is TRBD1 or TRBD2 (5 bases each). Trimming shortened V by 6 bases and J by 5 bases, and 17 bases separated the two germline ends. CDR1 and CDR2 (germline): MNHNS, SASEGT. This CDR3 is built from 14 residues. The CDR3 coding sequence is TGTGCCAGCAGGCGCTTTGGGGGAGTCGACGAGCAGTACTTC. Protein product: CASRRFGGVDEQYF.

The chain is built from TRBV7-9 and TRBJ2-1; perhaps TRBD2 as D (6 bases). Germline V CDR1 and CDR2: SEHNR, FQNEAQ (reference sequence). CDR3 length: 16 amino acids. Trimming removed 2 bases from V and 6 bases from J, with 17 bases in between. CDR3 amino acids: CASSLSQPGVVNEQFF. CDR3 sequence (DNA): TGTGCCAGCAGCTTAAGTCAGCCGGGGGTGGTCAATGAGCAGTTCTTC.

V usage is TRBV15 and J usage is TRBJ2-5, with 12 bases lining up with TRBD2. CDR3 length equals 15 residues. Germline V gene lookup returns CDR1 LNHNV and CDR2 YYDKDF (reference sequence). V was clipped by 5 bases and J by 4 bases; unmatched bases: 5. CDR3 sequence (DNA): TGTGCCACCAGCGGCCAGACTAGCGGGGGAGAGACCCAGTACTTC. Translation: CATSGQTSGGETQYF.

This clonotype was counted at least ten times. The genes are TRBV20-1 and TRBJ1-2; 7 nucleotides agree with TRBD1. The CDR3 runs to 12 residues. The ends lost 6 bases at V and 2 bases at J; junction bases unmatched: 3. Looked up from germline, CDR1 is DFQATT and CDR2 is SNEGSKA (reference sequence). In DNA, the CDR3 is TGCAGTGCCGTACAGGGGAACTATGGCTACACCTTC. It yields the protein CSAVQGNYGYTF.

Ten or more counts support this clonotype. V is TRBV6-5 and J is TRBJ1-6, with D unresolved. The CDR3 loop spans 14 amino acids. Deletions cut 6 bases from V and 5 bases from J, with 11 bases between. The germline V gene encodes CDR1 MNHEY and CDR2 SVGAGI. The DNA for the CDR3 is TGTGCCAGCAGGATTTGGGGAGATAATTCACCCCTCCACTTT. As protein: CASRIWGDNSPLHF.

This chain links TRBV7-3 with TRBJ2-1, with a tentative D call TRBD2 (7 bases). This CDR3 has 16 amino acids. CDR1 is SGHTA and CDR2 is FQGTGA in the germline V gene. Trimming stripped 5 bases from V and 2 bases from J, with 16 bases between. Written as DNA, the CDR3 is TGTGCCAGCAGCCCCCGGACTAGGGGGACCTACAATGAGCAGTTCTTC. Protein sequence: CASSPRTRGTYNEQFF.

V is TRBV12-3 or TRBV12-4 and J is TRBJ2-5, with a tentative D call TRBD2 (6 bases). V was clipped by 6 bases and J by 13 bases, with 18 bases between them. The CDR3 runs 12 residues. In DNA form, the CDR3 reads TGTGCCAGCAGCCCCAACTTACTAGCAAGGTACTTC. Protein sequence: CASSPNLLARYF.

This clonotype was counted ten times or more. This chain uses TRBV15 with TRBJ2-5; D may be TRBD2 (5 bases). The CDR3 covers 14 residues. Germline V gene sequence: CDR1 LNHNV, CDR2 YYDKDF (reference sequence). The V end lost 5 bases, the J end lost 2 bases, and 12 bases lay between the germline ends. CDR3 bases: TGTGCCACCAGCGGACGGACTCAACAAGAGACCCAGTACTTC. It is translated as CATSGRTQQETQYF.

Concerning this clonotype: At one end, the junction sequence differs from germline, possibly due to a read error. CDR3: CASRPGQGPNSPLHF. CDR3 nucleotides: TGTGCCAGCAGACCGGGACAAGGCCCGAATTCGCCCCTCCACTTT. The chain joins TRBV7-2 to TRBJ1-6; possible D gene TRBD1, 6 bases. Germline CDR1 SGHTA, CDR2 FQGNSA. The CDR3 is made up of 15 amino acids.

Ten or more counts support this clonotype. This chain uses TRBV11-2 with TRBJ1-1; D might be TRBD1 (6 bases). The CDR3 is 15 residues long. The ends were cut back, 5 bases at V and 2 bases at J, with 15 bases in the middle. The germline gives CDR1 SGHAT, CDR2 FQNNGV. The CDR3 region is CASSRTGQGNTEAFF. The CDR3 DNA sequence: TGTGCCAGCAGCCGAACAGGGCAGGGAAACACTGAAGCTTTCTTT.

Regarding this clonotype: The conserved phenylalanine or tryptophan normally closing the CDR3 is absent here, so this likely arose from a read error. No DNA is shown, since the ends of the CDR3 on it are uncertain; the CDR3 is the one TCRdb lists. This chain's CDR3 is CASRPLGSTKAYFFQ. This sequence joins TRBV2 and TRBJ1-1. CDR1 SNHLY and CDR2 FYNNEI come from the germline V gene. The CDR3 is 15 residues long, ends included.

At least ten counts were recorded for this clonotype. The gene calls are TRBV30 and TRBJ2-1; D remains ambiguous. CDR1 and CDR2 from the germline V gene are GTSNPN and SVGIG (reference sequence). The CDR3 contains 11 residues. The V end lost 0 bases, the J end lost 10 bases, and 7 bases lay between the germline ends. CDR3 region: CAWSVIAEQFF. CDR3 nucleotide sequence: TGTGCCTGGAGTGTAATCGCGGAGCAGTTCTTC.

In this sample, this clonotype turned up many times. This chain links TRBV2 with TRBJ1-1, with D tentatively TRBD1 (6 bases). Trimming shortened V by 4 bases and J by 3 bases, and 9 bases separated the two germline ends. This CDR3 has 13 amino acids. Germline V CDR1 and CDR2: SNHLY, FYNNEI. CDR3 sequence (DNA): TGTGCCAGCAGTGGTCAGGGGTACACTGAAGCTTTCTTT. The encoded protein is CASSGQGYTEAFF.

The table lists this clonotype with many counts. This chain joins TRBV20-1 and TRBJ1-2; the D is unclear. V lost 1 base to trimming and J lost 3 bases, with 6 bases between them. This CDR3 region has 12 residues. In germline, CDR1 is DFQATT, CDR2 SNEGSKA (reference sequence). This chain's CDR3 is CSARGTDYGYTF. The CDR3 nucleotides read TGCAGTGCTAGAGGGACGGACTATGGCTACACCTTC.

In the case of this clonotype: This CDR3 fails to terminate in the conserved phenylalanine or tryptophan, so it likely reflects a read error. V gene TRBV9 combines with J gene TRBJ1-2; the D gene is possibly TRBD1 (5 bases). Germline CDR1 SGDLS, CDR2 YYNGEE. The CDR3 runs 13 residues. V was pared by 0 bases and J by 9 bases, with 12 bases between. CDR3 protein: CASSVGGAERYTI. CDR3 nucleotide sequence: TGTGCCAGCAGCGTAGGAGGGGCCGAGCGCTACACCATC.

This chain uses TRBV20-1 with TRBJ1-4; D unclear. V was pared by 3 bases and J by 8 bases, with 7 bases between. The CDR3 runs to 11 residues. CDR1 and CDR2 from the germline V gene are DFQATT and SNEGSKA (reference sequence). The CDR3 here is CSASGSEKLFF. As DNA, the CDR3 is TGCAGTGCTAGTGGAAGCGAAAAACTGTTTTTT.

This clonotype was seen ten or more times. The chain links TRBV4-3 to TRBJ1-1, with 7 positions matching TRBD1. The CDR3 has 14 residues. The trim removed 3 bases at V and 6 bases at J, leaving 7 bases unmatched. The germline V gene has CDR1 LGHNA and CDR2 YSLEER. CDR3 loop: CASSQSRGSAEAFF. The CDR3 bases are TGCGCCAGCAGCCAGTCCAGGGGGTCGGCTGAAGCTTTCTTT.